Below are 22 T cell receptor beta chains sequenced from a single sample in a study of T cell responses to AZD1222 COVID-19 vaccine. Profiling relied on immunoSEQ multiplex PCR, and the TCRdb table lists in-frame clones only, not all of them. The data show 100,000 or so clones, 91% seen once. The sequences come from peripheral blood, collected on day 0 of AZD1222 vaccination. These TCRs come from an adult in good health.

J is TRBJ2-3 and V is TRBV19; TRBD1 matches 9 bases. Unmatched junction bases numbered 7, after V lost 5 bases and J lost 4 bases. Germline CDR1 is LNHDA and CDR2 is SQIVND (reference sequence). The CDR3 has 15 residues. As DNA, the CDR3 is TGTGCCAGTAGTCCGACCGGGACAGGGCCAGATACGCAGTATTTT. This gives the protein CASSPTGTGPDTQYF.

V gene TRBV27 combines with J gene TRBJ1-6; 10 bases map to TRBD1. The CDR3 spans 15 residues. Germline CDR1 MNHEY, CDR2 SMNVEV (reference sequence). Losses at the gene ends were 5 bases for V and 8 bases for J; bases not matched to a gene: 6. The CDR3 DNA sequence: TGTGCCAGCAGTCGAACCGGGACAGGGGATTCACCCCTCCACTTT. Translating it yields CASSRTGTGDSPLHF.

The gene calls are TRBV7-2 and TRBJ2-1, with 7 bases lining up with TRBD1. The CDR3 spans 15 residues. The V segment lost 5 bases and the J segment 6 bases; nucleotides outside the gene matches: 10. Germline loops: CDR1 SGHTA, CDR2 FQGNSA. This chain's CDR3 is CASSTLTGFANEQFF. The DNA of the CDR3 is TGTGCCAGCAGCACTCTGACAGGGTTTGCCAATGAGCAGTTCTTC.

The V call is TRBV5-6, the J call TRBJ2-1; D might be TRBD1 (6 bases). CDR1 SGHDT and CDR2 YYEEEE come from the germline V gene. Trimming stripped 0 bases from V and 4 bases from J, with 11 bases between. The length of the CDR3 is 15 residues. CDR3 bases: TGTGCCAGCAGCTTGGGCAGGGGTCATTACAATGAGCAGTTCTTC. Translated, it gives CASSLGRGHYNEQFF.

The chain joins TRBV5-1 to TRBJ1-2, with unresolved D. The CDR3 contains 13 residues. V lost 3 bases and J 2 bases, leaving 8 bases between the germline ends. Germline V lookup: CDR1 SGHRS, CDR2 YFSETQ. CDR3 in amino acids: CASSSDGNYGYTF. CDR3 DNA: TGCGCCAGCAGCTCCGACGGCAACTATGGCTACACCTTC.

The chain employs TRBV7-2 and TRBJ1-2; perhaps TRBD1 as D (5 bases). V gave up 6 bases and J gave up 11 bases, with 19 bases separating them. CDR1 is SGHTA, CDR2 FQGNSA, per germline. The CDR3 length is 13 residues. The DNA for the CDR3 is TGTGCCAGCAGTTCTCCGGACCATAGGGGATACACCTTC. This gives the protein CASSSPDHRGYTF.

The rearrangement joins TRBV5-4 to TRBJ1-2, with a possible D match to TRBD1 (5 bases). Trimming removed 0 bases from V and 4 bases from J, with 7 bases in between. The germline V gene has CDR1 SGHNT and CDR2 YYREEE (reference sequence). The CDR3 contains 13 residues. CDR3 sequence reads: CASSLAGPYGYTF. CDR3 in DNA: TGTGCCAGCAGCTTGGCAGGGCCCTATGGCTACACCTTC.

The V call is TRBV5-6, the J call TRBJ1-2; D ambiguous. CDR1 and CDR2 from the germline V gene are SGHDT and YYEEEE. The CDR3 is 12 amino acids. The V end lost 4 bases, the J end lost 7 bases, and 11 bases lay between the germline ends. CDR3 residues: CASSLLLVGYTF. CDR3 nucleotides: TGTGCCAGCAGCCTACTTTTGGTTGGCTACACCTTC.

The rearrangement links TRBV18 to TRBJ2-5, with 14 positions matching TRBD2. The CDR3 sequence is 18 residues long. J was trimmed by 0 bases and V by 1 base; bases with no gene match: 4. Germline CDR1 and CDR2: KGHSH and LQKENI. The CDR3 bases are TGTGCCAGCTCACCACTCGGACTAGCGGGGGGCCACCAAGAGACCCAGTACTTC. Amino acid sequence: CASSPLGLAGGHQETQYF.

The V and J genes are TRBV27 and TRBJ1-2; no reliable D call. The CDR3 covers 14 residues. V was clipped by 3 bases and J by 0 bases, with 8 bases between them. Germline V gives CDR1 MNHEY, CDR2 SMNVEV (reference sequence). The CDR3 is CASSFKDTNYGYTF. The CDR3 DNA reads TGTGCCAGCAGTTTTAAGGATACTAACTATGGCTACACCTTC.

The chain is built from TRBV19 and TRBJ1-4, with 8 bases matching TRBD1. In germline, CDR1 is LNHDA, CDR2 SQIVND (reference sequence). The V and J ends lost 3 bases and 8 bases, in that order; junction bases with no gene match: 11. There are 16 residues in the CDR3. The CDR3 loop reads CASSMSRAGGREKLFF. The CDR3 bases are TGTGCCAGTAGTATGTCCCGGGCAGGGGGCAGAGAAAAACTGTTTTTT.

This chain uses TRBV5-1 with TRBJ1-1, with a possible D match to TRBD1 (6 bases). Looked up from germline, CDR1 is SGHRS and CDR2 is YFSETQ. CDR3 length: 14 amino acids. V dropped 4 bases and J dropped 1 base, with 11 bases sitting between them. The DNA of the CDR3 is TGCGCCAGCAGCACCGGACAGCAGAACACTGAAGCTTTCTTT. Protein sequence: CASSTGQQNTEAFF.

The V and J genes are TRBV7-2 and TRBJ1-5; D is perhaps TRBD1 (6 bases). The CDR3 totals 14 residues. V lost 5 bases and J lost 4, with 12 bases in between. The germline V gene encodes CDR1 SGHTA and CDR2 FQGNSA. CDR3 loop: CASSGNRANQPQHF. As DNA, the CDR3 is TGTGCCAGCAGCGGGAACAGGGCTAATCAGCCCCAGCATTTT. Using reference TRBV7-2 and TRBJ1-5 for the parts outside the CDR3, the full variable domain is GAGVSQSPSNKVTEKGKDVELRCDPISGHTALYWYRQSLGQGLEFLIYFQGNSAPDKSGLPSDRFSAERTGGSVSTLTIQRTQQEDSAVYLCASSGNRANQPQHFGDGTRLSIL.

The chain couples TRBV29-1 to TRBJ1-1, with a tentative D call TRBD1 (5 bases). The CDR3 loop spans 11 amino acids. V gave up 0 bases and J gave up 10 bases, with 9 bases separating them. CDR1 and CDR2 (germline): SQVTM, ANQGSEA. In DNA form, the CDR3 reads TGCAGCGTTGAAGATCCGGGGGTAGCTTTCTTT. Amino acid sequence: CSVEDPGVAFF.

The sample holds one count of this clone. In DNA form, the CDR3 reads TGTGCTAGTGGTTTGGGCGGGGGGGCCAGCAATGAGCAGTTCTTC. Its translation: CASGLGGGASNEQFF. This sequence joins TRBV12-5 and TRBJ2-1; the match to TRBD2 covers 9 bases. Germline loops: CDR1 LGHNT, CDR2 FRNRAP. The CDR3 has 15 residues. V shed 1 base, J shed 6 bases, and the junction held 4 bases outside the gene matches.

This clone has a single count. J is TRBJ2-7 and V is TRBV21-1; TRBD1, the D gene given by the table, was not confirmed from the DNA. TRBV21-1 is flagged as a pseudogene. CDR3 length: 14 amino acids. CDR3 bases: TGTGCCAGCAGCGGGACAGGGGGAACCTACGAGCAGTACTTC. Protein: CASSGTGGTYEQYF.

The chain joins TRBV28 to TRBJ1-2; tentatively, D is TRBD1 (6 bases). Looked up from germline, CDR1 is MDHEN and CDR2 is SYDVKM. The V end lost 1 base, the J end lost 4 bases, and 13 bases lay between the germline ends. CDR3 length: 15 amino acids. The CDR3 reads CASSLFGTGSYGYTF. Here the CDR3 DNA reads TGTGCCAGCAGTTTATTCGGAACAGGGAGCTATGGCTACACCTTC.

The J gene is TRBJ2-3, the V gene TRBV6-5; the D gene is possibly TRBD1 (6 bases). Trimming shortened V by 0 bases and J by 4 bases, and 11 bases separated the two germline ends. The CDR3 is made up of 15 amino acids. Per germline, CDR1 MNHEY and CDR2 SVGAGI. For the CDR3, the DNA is TGTGCCAGCAGTTACTCAACAGGGCTCCCAGATACGCAGTATTTT. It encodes CASSYSTGLPDTQYF.

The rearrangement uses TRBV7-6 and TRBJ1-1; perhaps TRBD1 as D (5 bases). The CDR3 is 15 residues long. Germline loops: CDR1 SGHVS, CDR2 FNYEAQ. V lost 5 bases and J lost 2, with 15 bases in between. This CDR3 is CASSPLTTGNTEAFF. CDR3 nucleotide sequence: TGTGCCAGCAGCCCATTAACAACAGGTAACACTGAAGCTTTCTTT. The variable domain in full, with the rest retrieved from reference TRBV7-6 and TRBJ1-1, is GAGVSQSPRYKVTKRGQDVALRCDPISGHVSLYWYRQALGQGPEFLTYFNYEAQQDKSGLPNDRFSAERPEGSISTLTIQRTEQRDSAMYRCASSPLTTGNTEAFFGQGTRLTVV.

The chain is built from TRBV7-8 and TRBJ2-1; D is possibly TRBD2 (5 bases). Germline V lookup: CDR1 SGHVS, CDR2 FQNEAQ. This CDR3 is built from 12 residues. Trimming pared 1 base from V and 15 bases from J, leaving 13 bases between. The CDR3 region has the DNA TGTGCCAGCAGCTTAGGACCGCGAGGGCGGTTCTTC. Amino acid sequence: CASSLGPRGRFF. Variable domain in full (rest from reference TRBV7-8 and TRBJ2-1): GAGVSQSPRYKVAKRGQDVALRCDPISGHVSLFWYQQALGQGPEFLTYFQNEAQLDKSGLPSDRFFAERPEGSVSTLKIQRTQQEDSAVYLCASSLGPRGRFFGPGTRLTVL.

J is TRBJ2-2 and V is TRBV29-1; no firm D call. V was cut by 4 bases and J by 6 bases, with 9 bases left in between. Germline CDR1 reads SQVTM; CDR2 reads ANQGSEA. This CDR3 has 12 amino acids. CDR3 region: CSVVWASGELFF. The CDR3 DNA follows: TGCAGCGTTGTGTGGGCCTCCGGGGAGCTGTTTTTT.

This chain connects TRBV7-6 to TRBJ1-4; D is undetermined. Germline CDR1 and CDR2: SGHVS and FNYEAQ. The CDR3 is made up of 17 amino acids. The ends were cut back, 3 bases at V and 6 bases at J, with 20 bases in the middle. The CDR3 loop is CASSLGRRARFDEKLFF. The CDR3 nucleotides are TGTGCCAGCAGCTTGGGCAGAAGGGCGCGTTTCGATGAAAAACTGTTTTTT.